This TCR beta chain was identified during a study of cytomegalovirus exposure and HLA in healthy donors (dated by TCRdb to 2016 to 2017). Study-wide context: An earlier analysis of about 560 of the donors reported 276 Gb of sequence data and around 110 million unique TCR beta sequences obtained from 150 million to 200 million T cells. An earlier analysis of 587 of the donors applied high-throughput TCR beta sequencing to assess whether each TCR beta V gene segment acted as functional or pseudogenic. The study used immunosequencing to profile the T cell repertoires of around 600 subjects and linked those repertoires to cytomegalovirus serostatus. In the later analysis, no new phenotypic data were used to find candidate immune exposures; instead, reliance was placed on TCR beta sequences and their occurrence across donors. Donor age, sex, ethnicity and CMV serostatus were collected together with the repertoire data. HLA typing covered class I and class II loci at four-digit resolution. Along with the roughly 710-subject first cohort, a separate validation cohort of over a hundred different subjects was used. Across roughly 420 genotyped donors of the cohort, an average of approximately 200,000 unique TCR beta nucleotide sequences per donor were sequenced, and 15% to 20% of those sequences were non-productive. High-throughput TCR immunosequencing, statistical association of individual TCRs with disease status, and machine learning were combined to predict cytomegalovirus infection status. An early release that covered about 640 HLA-typed donors contained 300 to 350 gigabases of sequencing data and roughly 84 million unique TCR sequences. Every discovery cohort repertoire had been produced on one sequencing platform. A later genetic analysis used genome-wide SNP genotypes for about 65% of the roughly 670 donors, treating that subset as a discovery cohort. In a later analysis, previously published TCR beta repertoires from 550 to 750 donors were re-analyzed and high-resolution HLA genotyping was added so that TCR occurrence patterns could be studied. The study aimed to test whether cataloging public T cell receptors could reveal signatures of past pathogen exposure. Of the roughly 410 genotyped donors, 81% were placed in the genetic ancestry cluster associated with self-reported Caucasian donors. Typing coverage differed by locus: A, B, C, DRB1 and DQB1 were typed in about 620-640 donors, DQA1 in about 550, DPA1 in over 600, and DPB1 in around 440. Because of strong linkage in the cohort, roughly 5 DR-DQ haplotypes were treated as single units for association and clustering.

The method behind the library was the immunoSEQ multiplex PCR assay. For the multiplex PCR, a mixture combining 60 forward primers for TCR Vbeta segments and 13 reverse primers for TCR Jbeta segments was used. The CDR3 region of rearranged TCR beta genes was amplified from genomic DNA by a multiplex PCR assay. On the Illumina HiSeq System, the amplified TCR beta libraries were sequenced as 87-base-pair reads. On the study's bioinformatics: A later analysis counted about 80 million unique TCR beta chains across the 690 or so repertoires, and roughly 9.9 million of these chains were shared by at least two donors. A nearest-neighbor algorithm error-corrected the raw reads and collapsed the reads into unique sequences, merging closely related sequences to remove PCR and sequencing errors. To assign V, D and J gene segments, CDR3 sequences were aligned to IMGT reference sequences. For a sequence to be retained, a match of at least six nucleotides to both a V gene segment and a J gene segment was required. Rearrangements were called productive when the CDR3 lacked stop codons and stayed in frame with V and J; all others were non-productive. CDR3 was defined by IMGT convention, running from the second conserved V-encoded cysteine to the conserved J-encoded phenylalanine. Sequences without an unambiguous match to a single V gene segment were excluded from the earlier analysis of a few hundred of the donors. An earlier analysis of about 600 of the donors called V segments functional above 56.7% productive rearrangements and segregating when the between-donor standard deviation exceeded 5%. A statistical classification framework was built for diagnosing cytomegalovirus status from the catalog of TCR beta chain sequences. In a later analysis, V and J genes were assigned by comparing TCR nucleotide sequences against IMGT/GENE-DB human TR gene sequences. The TCRdist pipeline was used in a later analysis to assign CDR3 sequences and most-parsimonious VDJ recombination scenarios. A later analysis defined each TCR beta chain by its CDR3 amino acid sequence plus V-gene family, and excluded reads lacking a unique V-gene family. As a way to deal with suspected cross-contamination and a sequencing artifact, a later analysis dropped 450 to 600 nucleotide sequences that were highly shared and had low generation probability. In a later analysis, a clonal expansion index for each public chain was calculated from normalized within-repertoire ranks of inferred template counts. Generation probabilities in a later analysis came from a VDJ recombination model fitted to out-of-frame rearrangements, and those results were checked against IGoR. A later analysis scored TCR-TCR, TCR-HLA and TCR-CMV co-occurrence with hypergeometric tests, applying a repertoire-size bias correction to TCR pairs. To estimate false discovery rates, a later analysis permuted the HLA or CMV assignments 20 times. In a later analysis, co-occurring TCRs were grouped with DBSCAN, and TCRdist sequence similarity was added when clustering was performed within HLA-allele-positive subsets. Repertoires with fewer than 30,000 or more than 120,000 public chains were left out of co-occurrence clustering, as were about 5 repertoires with anomalous nucleotide sharing. The source is immuneACCESS, and TCRdb retained only in-frame sequences with V and J called. Part of the clones is not carried over; for the studies checked, unresolved V genes explain less than half of this, and the remainder is unexplained. The V and J calls and clone size were taken over from that table, and D and trimming were inferred from the DNA. This sample gives over 150,000 clones in total; 80% to 90% of them show up just once. The ten top clones hold about 13% of the sample.

The germline V gene (reference sequence) specifies GTSNPN as CDR1 and SVGIG as CDR2. The germline V and J ends show losses of 5 bases and 5 bases respectively, and no gene match explains 6 bases of the junction. From its cysteine to its phenylalanine, the CDR3 spans 12 amino acids. The kept DNA is CDR3 alone, 36 bases in frame from the first base. Broader findings and caveats from the paper: According to a later analysis, most CMV-associated TCR beta chains appeared to be HLA-restricted, and the HLA associations seemed to be driven largely by CMV exposure. Strong co-occurrence of HLA alleles, especially DR and DQ, made assigning TCR associations to individual alleles difficult. The earlier analysis of approximately 540 of the donors excluded over 15 rarely observed V segments, including chromosome 9 orphons, because counts were too low. Linkage disequilibrium might explain the correlated functional status among segregating V segments, but an unknown experimental factor could not be ruled out. In a later analysis, HLA-associated TCR beta chains showed more clonal expansion and lower generation probabilities than non-associated chains that were equally common. Cytomegalovirus status was reported to be diagnosed by the classifier with high specificity and sensitivity in both the original and validation cohorts. A later analysis reported that several top co-occurrence clusters appeared linked to parvovirus B19, influenza, CMV and Epstein-Barr virus. An earlier analysis of around 600 of the donors showed that most TCR beta V segments appeared in productive rearrangements either about 90% or about 30% of the time, which broadly matched IMGT annotations. Across donors, most TCR sequences were observed very rarely, whereas some public TCRs were present in many individuals. A further reported finding was that TCR beta sequences accurately predicted the HLA-A and HLA-B alleles for most subjects in the first cohort. In a later genetic analysis, fewer N-insertions in productive TCRs were reported among donors in an Asian-associated ancestry cluster than the roughly 640-donor mean. CMV serostatus was the only immune exposure information available for the cohort. According to a later analysis, TCR association rates differed among HLA loci, with DRB1 alleles showing the most associated TCRs and HLA-C alleles showing the fewest. According to the authors, the approach could potentially be generalized to other disease states and immunological phenotypes. Some IMGT-functional V segments, including TRBV6-2 and TRBV6-3, could not be told apart with the 87-base-pair reads, so those segments were excluded. A total of some 180 TCR beta chains were listed by the study as associated with cytomegalovirus. Because HLA typing was unavailable for some donors at each locus, only the typed subset was used in association tests. The presence/absence analyses assumed that sequencing depth was roughly uniform across donors, and that assumption may not be true. A few of the identified cytomegalovirus-associated TCR beta chains were confirmed in vitro to be specific for cytomegalovirus antigens. In a later analysis, around 17,000 TCR beta sequences were associated with specific HLA alleles at a false discovery rate of 0.05. This cohort had only TCR beta chains sequenced, and the lack of alpha or paired-chain data limited which features could be detected. A later genetic analysis associated a missense DCLRE1C variant with V-gene and J-gene trimming of TCR beta chains, and an independent cohort replicated the association. A group of highly shared sequence variants was considered likely to be a technical artifact of the sequencing pipeline.

To note about this clone: Its antigen remains unidentified. Nothing much larger sits one base from this clone, and base qualities are not available.

The cohort consisted of approximately 690 healthy bone marrow donors. At the time of sampling, all cohort members were nominally healthy, though unrecorded immune exposures were likely present. The donor was CMV seronegative and was included in the group of a few hundred seronegative cohort members. A peripheral blood sample was provided by each donor, and peripheral blood mononuclear cells were used for TCR beta sequencing. The Qiagen DNeasy Blood Extraction Kit was used to extract genomic DNA from the blood cell samples. The V and J segments used are TRBV30 and TRBJ2-7, with TRBD2 matching 7 junction bases. This clonotype was obtained from a woman aged 45-65 years in good health and CMV-seronegative. Sequences were obtained from PBMCs. CDR3 loop: CAWERGGHEQYF. The bases read TGTGCCTGGGAGAGGGGAGGGCACGAGCAGTACTTC. Extended through the reference TRBV30 and TRBJ2-7 proteins, this CDR3 yields the full variable domain: SQTIHQWPATLVQPVGSPLSLECTVEGTSNPNLYWYRQAAGRGLQLLFYSVGIGQISSEVPQNLSASRPQDRQFILSSKKLLLSDSGFYLCAWERGGHEQYFGPGTRLTVT.